These 32 T cell receptor beta chains came from one sample sequenced in a study of cytomegalovirus exposure and HLA in healthy donors. Use of 60 Vbeta and 13 Jbeta primers characterized the PCR. Data came from immunoSEQ multiplex PCR; TCRdb stores just in-frame clones and leaves some out. This table has 150,000 to 200,000 clones, approximately 82% appearing once. The sequencing input was PBMCs. Receptors were obtained from a woman under 40 in good health and CMV-seronegative.

This rearrangement joins TRBV27 to TRBJ2-5; TRBD2 matches 10 bases. This CDR3 spans 17 amino acids. The germline V gene encodes CDR1 MNHEY and CDR2 SMNVEV (reference sequence). J gave up 2 bases and V 2 bases, and 8 bases lay outside the gene matches. The CDR3 sequence: CASSLVGLAGAQETQYF. The CDR3 region has the DNA TGTGCCAGCAGTTTAGTTGGGCTAGCGGGAGCTCAAGAGACCCAGTACTTC.

This chain links TRBV15 with TRBJ1-6; TRBD1 is a possible D gene (5 bases). Deletions cut 8 bases from V and 6 bases from J, with 11 bases between. This CDR3 has 13 residues. Germline CDR1 reads LNHNV; CDR2 reads YYDKDF (reference sequence). CDR3 loop: CATGDRLNSPLHF. CDR3 DNA sequence: TGTGCCACCGGTGACAGACTTAATTCACCCCTCCACTTT. Complete variable domain (other parts from reference TRBV15 and TRBJ1-6): DAMVIQNPRYQVTQFGKPVTLSCSQTLNHNVMYWYQQKSSQAPKLLFHYYDKDFNNEADTPDNFQSRRPNTSFCFLDIRSPGLGDTAMYLCATGDRLNSPLHFGNGTRLTVT.

The V and J genes are TRBV18 and TRBJ2-7, with 9 bases that match TRBD1. V shed 2 bases, J shed 2 bases, and the junction held 4 bases outside the gene matches. The germline V gene has CDR1 KGHSH and CDR2 LQKENI. The CDR3 runs to 15 residues. CDR3 amino acids: CASSPSTGGPYEQYF. The CDR3 region has the DNA TGTGCCAGCTCACCATCTACAGGGGGCCCCTACGAGCAGTACTTC.

The genes are TRBV5-5 and TRBJ2-2; D possibly corresponds to TRBD2 (5 bases). Germline CDR1 and CDR2: SGHKS and YYEKEE (reference sequence). Trimming shortened V by 1 base and J by 6 bases, and 22 bases separated the two germline ends. The CDR3 sequence is 18 residues long. The CDR3, as DNA: TGTGCCAGCAGCTTGAGTGGTCTAGCCCTTGAAGACGCCGGGGAGCTGTTTTTT. It encodes CASSLSGLALEDAGELFF.

The chain uses TRBV9 and TRBJ2-5; D is possibly TRBD2 (6 bases). This CDR3 has 14 amino acids. Per germline, CDR1 SGDLS and CDR2 YYNGEE. Trimming cost V 4 bases and J 5 bases, with 15 bases left between them. The CDR3 reads CASSSMAGTETQYF. DNA for the CDR3: TGTGCCAGCAGCTCGATGGCGGGGACTGAGACCCAGTACTTC.

In this sample, this clone turned up once. This chain connects TRBV7-6 to TRBJ2-5, with 8 bases matching TRBD2. V dropped 2 bases and J dropped 2; count of bases not matched to a gene: 4. This CDR3 has 15 residues. CDR1 is SGHVS and CDR2 is FNYEAQ in the germline V gene. As DNA, the CDR3 is TGTGCCAGCAGCTTATTGCCGGGAGGGCAAGAGACCCAGTACTTC. Translation: CASSLLPGGQETQYF.

The chain joins TRBV5-6 to TRBJ2-1; TRBD1 matches at 7 bases. The germline gives CDR1 SGHDT, CDR2 YYEEEE. This CDR3 comprises 13 residues. V trimming: 1 base; J trimming: 8 bases; junction bases outside the gene matches: 3. The CDR3 nucleotides are TGTGCCAGCAGCTTGAGGGGGCTTGATGAGCAGTTCTTC. Protein sequence: CASSLRGLDEQFF.

This clone was observed a single time. This chain joins TRBV4-2 and TRBJ2-5; 11 bases map to TRBD1. This CDR3 has 17 residues. The V gene end was trimmed by 0 bases and the J gene end by 5 bases; junction bases not matched to a gene: 8. CDR1 and CDR2 from the germline V gene are LGHNA and YNFKEQ. CDR3 sequence (DNA): TGTGCCAGCAGCCAAGATTACGGGACAGGGGGTCGGGAGACCCAGTACTTC. Translating it yields CASSQDYGTGGRETQYF.

The chain uses TRBV28 and TRBJ1-5; perhaps TRBD1 as D (6 bases). Per the germline V gene, CDR1 is MDHEN and CDR2 is SYDVKM. This CDR3 has 15 residues. The ends were cut back, 3 bases at V and 5 bases at J, with 14 bases in the middle. The CDR3 reads CASSFLQGSHQPQHF. Written as DNA, the CDR3 is TGTGCCAGCAGTTTTCTCCAGGGGAGTCATCAGCCCCAGCATTTT.

The gene calls are TRBV30 and TRBJ1-5; 10 bases are a match to TRBD1. The V and J ends lost 5 bases and 5 bases, in that order; junction bases with no gene match: 3. CDR1 and CDR2 (germline): GTSNPN, SVGIG (reference sequence). CDR3 size: 13 residues. The CDR3 nucleotides read TGTGCCTGGGCCGGGACAGGGGATCAGCCCCAGCATTTT. Encoded protein: CAWAGTGDQPQHF.

V and J are TRBV28 and TRBJ2-7, with 8 bases fitting TRBD1. Germline V lookup: CDR1 MDHEN, CDR2 SYDVKM. The length of the CDR3 is 14 residues. Trimming removed 6 bases from V and 6 bases from J; junction bases left unmatched: 10. CDR3 in amino acids: CASSYIGQGREQYF. The CDR3 DNA reads TGTGCCAGCAGCTACATCGGACAGGGCCGCGAGCAGTACTTC.

CDR3: CASSQEGGSSEQYF. The CDR3 DNA reads TGCGCCAGCAGCCAAGAAGGGGGCAGCTCCGAGCAGTACTTC. The rearrangement joins TRBV4-3 to TRBJ2-7; 7 nucleotides match TRBD1. There are 14 residues in the CDR3. Looked up from germline, CDR1 is LGHNA and CDR2 is YSLEER. After removal of 0 bases from V and 6 bases from J, the junction contained 5 bases not matched to a gene.

The chain employs TRBV5-4 and TRBJ2-2; 8 bases align to TRBD1. The ends lost 0 bases at V and 0 bases at J; junction bases unmatched: 4. In germline, CDR1 is SGHNT, CDR2 YYREEE (reference sequence). The CDR3 runs 17 residues. The CDR3 spells CASSLGQGATNTGELFF. The CDR3 DNA reads as TGTGCCAGCAGCTTGGGGCAGGGGGCCACGAACACCGGGGAGCTGTTTTTT.

This clone was detected once. The chain carries TRBV4-3 and TRBJ2-3; 9 nucleotides align to TRBD1. The junction had 7 bases not matched to a gene; V was cut back by 1 base and J by 5 bases. This CDR3 is built from 16 residues. Germline V gene sequence: CDR1 LGHNA, CDR2 YSLEER. CDR3 residues: CASSQAPDRGIDTQYF. The CDR3 coding sequence is TGCGCCAGCAGCCAAGCGCCGGACAGGGGAATAGATACGCAGTATTTT.

The gene calls are TRBV5-8 and TRBJ2-3; no reliable D call. Germline CDR1 and CDR2: SGHTS and YDEGEE. Trimming removed 4 bases from V and 6 bases from J, with 15 bases in between. The CDR3 extends over 14 amino acids. CDR3 region: CASSPRLVPDTQYF. In nucleotides, the CDR3 is TGTGCCAGCAGCCCCCGATTAGTTCCCGATACGCAGTATTTT.

The genes are TRBV7-2 and TRBJ2-1; TRBD2 matches at 12 bases. The CDR3 runs to 17 residues. With 5 bases clipped from V and 6 bases from J, the junction kept 11 bases outside the gene matches. Germline assignment: CDR1 SGHTA and CDR2 FQGNSA. This chain's CDR3 is CASSQDTSGRLGNEQFF. The CDR3 bases are TGTGCCAGCAGCCAAGATACTAGCGGGAGGCTCGGCAATGAGCAGTTCTTC.

This clone was detected only once. The chain uses TRBV6-5 and TRBJ1-2; D is unresolved. Germline assignment: CDR1 MNHEY and CDR2 SVGAGI. This CDR3 comprises 13 residues. Trimming shortened V by 7 bases and J by 7 bases, and 16 bases separated the two germline ends. The CDR3 nucleotides read TGTGCCAGCATTCCCCGGACCGGGAGTGGCTACACCTTC. Its protein is CASIPRTGSGYTF.

This clone was recorded once. The sample has other DNA sequences that encode this CDR3 too. The rearrangement uses TRBV4-3 and TRBJ2-7; weak D call: TRBD2 (6 bases). Germline V lookup: CDR1 LGHNA, CDR2 YSLEER. V was shortened by 3 bases and J by 1 base, with 10 bases between the two germline ends. The CDR3 runs to 14 residues. CDR3 protein: CASSQGRESYEQYF. The CDR3 coding sequence is TGCGCCAGCAGCCAGGGGCGGGAATCCTACGAGCAGTACTTC.

In this sample, this clone turned up once. V gene TRBV7-9 combines with J gene TRBJ1-2; 8 positions agree with TRBD1. With 5 bases clipped from V and 4 bases from J, the junction kept 12 bases outside the gene matches. This CDR3 is 16 amino acids long. Germline loops: CDR1 SEHNR, CDR2 FQNEAQ (reference sequence). For the CDR3, the DNA is TGTGCCAGCAGCAGGGGGGGTCAGGGGGCAATCTATGGCTACACCTTC. Its protein is CASSRGGQGAIYGYTF.

This clone occurred a few times. This rearrangement joins TRBV5-1 to TRBJ1-1; D remains unclear. Germline CDR1 SGHRS, CDR2 YFSETQ. V lost 4 bases and J 11 bases, leaving 18 bases between the germline ends. The CDR3 has 13 residues. CDR3 DNA: TGCGCCAGCAGCACCGACGAACAGCGGTCGGCTTTCTTT. Translation gives CASSTDEQRSAFF.

J is TRBJ2-1 and V is TRBV7-4, with 10 bases fitting TRBD2. This CDR3 is 17 amino acids long. Trimming cost V 5 bases and J 4 bases; bases outside gene matches: 11. The germline V gene has CDR1 SGHVT and CDR2 SQSDAQ. CDR3 protein: CASSRRSGRARYNEQFF. In DNA, the CDR3 is TGTGCCAGCAGCCGGCGAAGCGGGAGGGCCAGGTACAATGAGCAGTTCTTC.

This chain links TRBV27 with TRBJ1-4; D is possibly TRBD1 (6 bases). V lost 3 bases, J lost 5 bases, and 13 bases lay in between. Germline CDR1 MNHEY, CDR2 SMNVEV (reference sequence). This CDR3 is built from 15 residues. The CDR3, as DNA: TGTGCCAGCAGTTTCGGGGGAGGGGGGAATGAAAAACTGTTTTTT. Its translation is CASSFGGGGNEKLFF.

The V and J genes are TRBV2 and TRBJ1-5; D is uncertain. V shed 2 bases and J shed 2 bases, with 10 bases lying between them. Germline V lookup: CDR1 SNHLY, CDR2 FYNNEI. The CDR3 has 15 amino acids. The CDR3 DNA reads as TGTGCCAGCAGTGAAAACGGGAGAGGCAATCAGCCCCAGCATTTT. This encodes CASSENGRGNQPQHF.

The J gene is TRBJ1-2, the V gene TRBV5-1, with TRBD1 matching over 8 bases. The ends lost 7 bases at V and 4 bases at J; junction bases unmatched: 12. CDR1 SGHRS and CDR2 YFSETQ come from the germline V gene. The CDR3 has 15 amino acids. The CDR3 nucleotides read TGCGCCAGCTTCAATAGGGACAGGCTCTCCTATGGCTACACCTTC. Translating it yields CASFNRDRLSYGYTF.

The V and J genes are TRBV19 and TRBJ2-1; D unresolved. Germline V CDR1 and CDR2: LNHDA, SQIVND (reference sequence). This CDR3 is built from 14 residues. The V gene lost 3 bases and the J gene lost 8 bases, with 14 bases spanning the gap. CDR3 sequence: CASSIFRGDDEQFF. CDR3 sequence (DNA): TGTGCCAGTAGTATTTTTAGAGGCGACGATGAGCAGTTCTTC.

This chain uses TRBV25-1 with TRBJ2-7; TRBD1 agrees at 7 bases. J was trimmed by 0 bases and V by 3 bases; bases with no gene match: 5. The CDR3 spans 15 residues. Germline V gives CDR1 MGHDK, CDR2 SYGVNS. The CDR3 here is CASSEPGTASYEQYF. DNA for the CDR3: TGTGCCAGCAGTGAGCCCGGGACAGCCTCCTACGAGCAGTACTTC.

V is TRBV5-6 and J is TRBJ2-1; D possibly corresponds to TRBD1 (6 bases). The germline gives CDR1 SGHDT, CDR2 YYEEEE. Trimming cost V 0 bases and J 3 bases, with 13 bases left between them. CDR3 length equals 16 residues. The DNA for the CDR3 is TGTGCCAGCAGCTTGGCGGTCGGGACACTCTACAATGAGCAGTTCTTC. This gives the protein CASSLAVGTLYNEQFF.

The gene calls are TRBV11-2 and TRBJ2-3; 8 nucleotides agree with TRBD1. This CDR3 region has 16 residues. Germline lookup yields CDR1 SGHAT and CDR2 FQNNGV. The J segment lost 2 bases and the V segment lost 5 bases, leaving 9 bases of the junction unmatched. CDR3 residues: CASSPIGTGNTDTQYF. In DNA, the CDR3 is TGTGCCAGCAGCCCGATCGGGACAGGAAACACAGATACGCAGTATTTT.

The chain carries TRBV2 and TRBJ2-3; no firm D call. V shed 3 bases and J shed 1 base, with 5 bases lying between them. The CDR3 runs 13 residues. Germline V gene lookup returns CDR1 SNHLY and CDR2 FYNNEI. The DNA for the CDR3 is TGTGCCAGCAGTGATCGGGGCACAGATACGCAGTATTTT. It codes for CASSDRGTDTQYF.

This chain uses TRBV30 with TRBJ2-5, with no clear D. The tail of the sequence fits TRBJ2-7 better, so the J call may be wrong. CDR1 and CDR2 (germline): GTSNPN, SVGIG (reference sequence). The CDR3 is 14 amino acids. CDR3 sequence (DNA): TGTGCCTGGAGTGTACGGGTCTTTTCCTACGAGCAGTACTTC. Encoded protein: CAWSVRVFSYEQYF.

This clone appeared once. This chain connects TRBV5-1 to TRBJ2-5; TRBD1 aligns across 7 bases. Germline CDR1 SGHRS, CDR2 YFSETQ. The length of the CDR3 is 15 residues. The ends lost 0 bases at V and 5 bases at J; junction bases unmatched: 7. CDR3 loop: CASSLGQGLVETQYF. CDR3 bases: TGCGCCAGCAGCTTGGGACAGGGATTGGTTGAGACCCAGTACTTC.

V is TRBV4-2 and J is TRBJ2-7, with 12 bases matching TRBD2. V lost 4 bases to trimming and J lost 7 bases; unmatched junction nucleotides: 11. Germline loops: CDR1 LGHNA, CDR2 YNFKEQ. The CDR3 consists of 16 residues. CDR3 residues: CASSLLTSGRSGEQYF. CDR3 bases: TGTGCCAGCAGCCTTCTGACTAGCGGGAGATCGGGGGAGCAGTACTTC.